The 5 T cell receptor beta chains in this list originate from one sample, sequenced in a study of blood T cell repertoires in COVID-19. TCRdb's table, derived via immunoSEQ multiplex PCR, lists solely in-frame clones and lacks some. The sample consists of nearly 25,000 clones, more than 80% of them appearing once. Input material: peripheral blood. These receptors came from a woman between 70 and 85 years old with COVID-19, enrolled during active disease.

The V and J genes are TRBV7-2 and TRBJ1-6; TRBD1 is a possible D gene (6 bases). Trimming left V 1 base short and J 0 bases short, with 10 bases between. The CDR3 totals 17 residues. CDR1 SGHTA and CDR2 FQGNSA come from the germline V gene. CDR3 sequence reads: CASSLEGGSSYNSPLHF. The CDR3 coding sequence is TGTGCCAGCAGCTTAGAGGGGGGGAGCTCCTATAATTCACCCCTCCACTTT.

V and J are TRBV2 and TRBJ2-7; no clear D gene. Germline CDR1 reads SNHLY; CDR2 reads FYNNEI. V lost 6 bases and J 5 bases, leaving 14 bases between the germline ends. The CDR3 length is 13 residues. The CDR3 here is CASSQSVTHEQYF. The CDR3 DNA reads TGTGCCAGCAGCCAATCGGTTACTCACGAGCAGTACTTC.

V gene TRBV5-4 combines with J gene TRBJ1-2; 9 nucleotides agree with TRBD1. The ends lost 3 bases at V and 6 bases at J; junction bases unmatched: 9. The germline gives CDR1 SGHNT, CDR2 YYREEE (reference sequence). The CDR3 has 15 amino acids. This chain's CDR3 is CASSYDRGLGDGYTF. The DNA of the CDR3 is TGTGCCAGCAGCTACGACAGGGGGTTAGGTGATGGCTACACCTTC.

This chain joins TRBV4-2 and TRBJ2-1, with 7 bases lining up with TRBD2. This CDR3 comprises 15 residues. CDR1 and CDR2 from the germline V gene are LGHNA and YNFKEQ. V was clipped by 2 bases and J by 7 bases; unmatched bases: 8. CDR3 coding DNA: TGTGCCAGCAGCCAACCTGTTGCGGGAGTAAATGAGCAGTTCTTC. It encodes CASSQPVAGVNEQFF.

J is TRBJ1-6 and V is TRBV6-5; D remains ambiguous. Germline CDR1 reads MNHEY; CDR2 reads SVGAGI. V gave up 3 bases and J gave up 10 bases, with 16 bases separating them. The CDR3 length is 15 residues. The CDR3 region has the DNA TGTGCCAGCAGTTATTCCGGGAGCATTGGCTCACCCCTCCACTTT. Translating it yields CASSYSGSIGSPLHF.